This entry lists 2 T cell receptor beta chains sequenced from one sample in a study of OX40 agonist ivuxolimab in advanced cancers. The assay was immunoSEQ multiplex PCR, and TCRdb's table has in-frame clones only and misses some. The sample has about 26,000 clones, 75% to 85% seen once. Sequencing was performed on CD4+ or CD8+ T cells sorted from blood, taken in a trial of the OX40 agonist ivuxolimab. These receptors all stem from an adult with an advanced solid tumor such as melanoma, head and neck, liver or kidney cancer.

V usage is TRBV6-5 and J usage is TRBJ1-1; D call uncertain. This CDR3 comprises 11 residues. Trimming stripped 6 bases from V and 1 base from J, with 3 bases between. The V gene's germline CDR1 is MNHEY and CDR2 SVGAGI. This CDR3 is CASRSNTEAFF. The CDR3 bases are TGTGCCAGCAGATCGAACACTGAAGCTTTCTTT.

The V gene is TRBV6-6, the J gene TRBJ1-5; 10 nucleotides agree with TRBD1. V shed 6 bases and J 5 bases; nucleotides not matched to a gene: 4. The V gene's germline CDR1 is MNHNY and CDR2 SVGAGI (reference sequence). The CDR3 spans 14 residues. The CDR3 nucleotides read TGTGCCAGCAGGGACAGGGGGAGCGATCAGCCCCAGCATTTT. Its translation: CASRDRGSDQPQHF.